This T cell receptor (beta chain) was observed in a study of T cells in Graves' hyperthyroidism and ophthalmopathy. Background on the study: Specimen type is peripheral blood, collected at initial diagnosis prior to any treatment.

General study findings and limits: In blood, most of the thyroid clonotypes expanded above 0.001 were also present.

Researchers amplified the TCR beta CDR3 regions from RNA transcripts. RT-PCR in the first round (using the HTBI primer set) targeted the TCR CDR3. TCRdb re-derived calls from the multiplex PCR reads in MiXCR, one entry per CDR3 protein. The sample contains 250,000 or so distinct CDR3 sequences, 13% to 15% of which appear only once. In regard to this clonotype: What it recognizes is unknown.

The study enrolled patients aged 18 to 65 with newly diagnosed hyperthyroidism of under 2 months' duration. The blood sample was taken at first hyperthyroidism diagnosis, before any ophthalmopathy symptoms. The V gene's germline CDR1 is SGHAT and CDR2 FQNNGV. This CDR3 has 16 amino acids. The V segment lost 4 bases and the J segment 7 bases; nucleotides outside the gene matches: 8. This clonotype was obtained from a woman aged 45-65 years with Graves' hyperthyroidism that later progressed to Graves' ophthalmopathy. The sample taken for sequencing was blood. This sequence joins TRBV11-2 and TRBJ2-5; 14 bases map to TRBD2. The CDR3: CASSYPGTSGRMTQYF. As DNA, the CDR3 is TGTGCCAGCAGCTACCCCGGGACTAGCGGGAGAATGACCCAGTACTTC. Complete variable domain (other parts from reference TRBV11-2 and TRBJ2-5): EAGVAQSPRYKIIEKRQSVAFWCNPISGHATLYWYQQILGQGPKLLIQFQNNGVVDDSQLPKDRFSAERLKGVDSTLKIQPAKLEDSAVYLCASSYPGTSGRMTQYFGPGTRLLVL.